Detailed here is one T cell receptor (beta chain). The protocol was immunoSEQ multiplex PCR, while the TCRdb copy is restricted to in-frame clones and leaves out a portion. The sample yields some 140,000 clones, roughly four fifths seen once. CDR1 LGHNA and CDR2 YNFKEQ come from the germline V gene. V lost 3 bases to trimming and J lost 4 bases; unmatched junction nucleotides: 8. The CDR3 is 16 residues long. This entry belongs to a study of blood T cell repertoires in COVID-19. What was sequenced was PBMCs or T cells enriched from blood (not recorded which). The sequence came from a man aged 30 to 45 who had recovered from COVID-19. The V call is TRBV4-2, the J call TRBJ2-1; TRBD2 matches at 8 bases. The CDR3 DNA reads TGTGCCAGCAGCCAGGTAACTAGCGGCGATTACAATGAGCAGTTCTTC. Translating it yields CASSQVTSGDYNEQFF.